A single sample gave rise to the 10 T cell receptor beta chains below, sequenced in a study of cytomegalovirus exposure and HLA in healthy donors. The PCR made use of 60 Vbeta and 13 Jbeta primers. Only in-frame clones appear in the TCRdb table, and some are missing; sequencing was by immunoSEQ multiplex PCR. This table holds some 55,000 clones. Sequencing was performed on PBMCs. These receptors all come from a man aged 18 to 30 in good health and CMV-seropositive.

Here the CDR3 reads CACGPAGGGQPQHF. DNA of the CDR3: TGTGCCTGCGGTCCTGCAGGGGGAGGACAGCCCCAGCATTTT. The chain has TRBV30 and TRBJ1-5, with TRBD1 matching 7 bases. The V gene end was trimmed by 6 bases and the J gene end by 7 bases; junction bases not matched to a gene: 12. Germline V gene sequence: CDR1 GTSNPN, CDR2 SVGIG (reference sequence). CDR3 length: 14 amino acids.

The V call is TRBV30, the J call TRBJ2-7; 7 bases agree with TRBD1. After removal of 1 base from V and 0 bases from J, the junction contained 6 bases not matched to a gene. The CDR3 totals 15 residues. Germline V lookup: CDR1 GTSNPN, CDR2 SVGIG (reference sequence). This CDR3 reads CAWSAKQGFSYEQYF. The CDR3 DNA reads TGTGCCTGGAGTGCAAAACAGGGGTTCTCCTACGAGCAGTACTTC.

This rearrangement joins TRBV11-2 to TRBJ2-3; D is uncertain. There are 12 residues in the CDR3. Germline V gives CDR1 SGHAT, CDR2 FQNNGV. The V and J ends lost 4 bases and 6 bases respectively, with 8 bases between them. CDR3 DNA: TGTGCCAGCAGCTCTGGCCCCGATACGCAGTATTTT. Translation gives CASSSGPDTQYF.

The chain couples TRBV28 to TRBJ1-2; TRBD1 aligns across 8 bases. The CDR3 covers 15 residues. V shed 2 bases and J 5 bases; nucleotides not matched to a gene: 7. Germline CDR1 MDHEN, CDR2 SYDVKM. CDR3 loop: CASSLRQGALYGYTF. In DNA, the CDR3 is TGTGCCAGCAGTTTAAGGCAGGGGGCCCTTTATGGCTACACCTTC.

The chain has TRBV29-1 and TRBJ2-5; a weak D match, TRBD2 (5 bases). Trimming took off 6 bases at V and 7 bases at J, with 12 bases between the two ends. The CDR3 consists of 11 residues. Germline V lookup: CDR1 SQVTM, CDR2 ANQGSEA. The CDR3 coding sequence is TGCAGCGTCGAGGGCGGGTTGACCCAGTACTTC. It specifies CSVEGGLTQYF.

The chain couples TRBV9 to TRBJ2-1; 7 bases are shared with TRBD2. V dropped 4 bases and J dropped 9; count of bases not matched to a gene: 19. The CDR3 contains 17 residues. Per the germline V gene, CDR1 is SGDLS and CDR2 is YYNGEE. The CDR3 DNA follows: TGTGCCAGCAGCCCCCGGGCTAGCGGAGACTTATTAGGTGAGCAGTTCTTC. It translates to CASSPRASGDLLGEQFF.

The rearrangement links TRBV11-3 to TRBJ2-7; D not certain. Germline CDR1 SGHNT, CDR2 YENEEA. V gave up 5 bases and J gave up 9 bases, with 14 bases separating them. The length of the CDR3 is 12 residues. The CDR3 DNA sequence: TGTGCCAGCAGCCGTCTCGGCGGTAGGCAGTACTTC. It codes for CASSRLGGRQYF. Full variable domain (missing parts from reference TRBV11-3 and TRBJ2-7): EAGVVQSPRYKIIEKKQPVAFWCNPISGHNTLYWYLQNLGQGPELLIRYENEEAVDDSQLPKDRFSAERLKGVDSTLKIQPAELGDSAVYLCASSRLGGRQYFGPGTRLTVT.

The rearrangement links TRBV4-1 to TRBJ1-5, with 9 bases identical to TRBD1. The CDR3 length is 20 residues. The trim removed 1 base at V and 9 bases at J, leaving 22 bases unmatched. The germline V gene has CDR1 MGHRA and CDR2 YSYEKL. CDR3 protein: CASSQVAAKRTGAAQLPQHF. CDR3 coding DNA: TGCGCCAGCAGCCAAGTTGCGGCTAAGAGGACAGGGGCCGCTCAATTGCCCCAGCATTTT.

The J gene is TRBJ1-3, the V gene TRBV6-1; D is possibly TRBD1 (5 bases). Trimming took 11 bases from V and 0 from J, leaving 8 bases between them. CDR1 is MNHNS and CDR2 is SASEGT in the germline V gene. The CDR3 has 12 amino acids. CDR3 amino acids: CAGQGSGNTIYF. For the CDR3, the DNA is TGTGCCGGTCAGGGCTCTGGAAACACCATATATTTT.

This rearrangement joins TRBV11-3 to TRBJ1-1; TRBD1 matches at 8 bases. Losses at the gene ends were 5 bases for V and 7 bases for J; bases not matched to a gene: 12. CDR1 and CDR2 from the germline V gene are SGHNT and YENEEA. CDR3 length: 15 residues. DNA for the CDR3: TGTGCCAGCAGCCCCGGACAGGGCGAAAGTGTTGAAGCTTTCTTT. It yields the protein CASSPGQGESVEAFF.